What follows are 19 T cell receptor beta chains derived from one specimen sequenced in a study of blood T cell repertoires in COVID-19. This table comes from immunoSEQ multiplex PCR, and its TCRdb copy is limited to in-frame clones, with some not included. The sample holds some 170,000 clones, approximately 95% seen once. Sequencing input: peripheral blood. All receptors come from a woman aged 60-75 years with COVID-19, enrolled during active disease.

The chain has TRBV27 and TRBJ1-1; D might be TRBD1 (6 bases). The CDR3 consists of 14 residues. Per the germline V gene, CDR1 is MNHEY and CDR2 is SMNVEV (reference sequence). Trimming left V 6 bases short and J 7 bases short, with 18 bases between. CDR3 amino acids: CASRTDRLPLEAFF. CDR3 nucleotides: TGTGCCAGCAGAACCGACAGGTTACCACTTGAAGCTTTCTTT.

The CDR3 coding sequence is TGTGCCAGTAGTATTCCCCGAGGGTCCTCCCCGTACAATGAGCAGTTCTTC. This codes for CASSIPRGSSPYNEQFF. The chain has TRBV19 and TRBJ2-1; a possible D gene is TRBD2 (5 bases). This CDR3 is 17 amino acids long. CDR1 LNHDA and CDR2 SQIVND come from the germline V gene (reference sequence). V was pared by 3 bases and J by 4 bases, with 19 bases between.

The chain is built from TRBV9 and TRBJ2-3, with D perhaps TRBD2 (6 bases). Trimming took 0 bases from V and 8 from J, leaving 13 bases between them. Germline CDR1 is SGDLS and CDR2 is YYNGEE. There are 14 residues in the CDR3. DNA of the CDR3: TGTGCCAGCAGCGTAGAGGGGAGGTTGGGTACGCAGTATTTT. Translation gives CASSVEGRLGTQYF.

This chain links TRBV23-1 with TRBJ2-7, with 11 bases that match TRBD1. TRBV23-1 is annotated as an ORF whose role is uncertain. V lost 4 bases to trimming and J lost 7 bases; unmatched junction nucleotides: 6. The CDR3 contains 14 residues. The CDR3 DNA is TGCGCCAGCAGTCGAAGGACAGGGGGCGTGGAGCAGTACTTC. As protein: CASSRRTGGVEQYF.

The J gene is TRBJ1-1, the V gene TRBV27; D may be TRBD1 (5 bases). Deletions cut 8 bases from V and 1 base from J, with 14 bases between. CDR1 is MNHEY, CDR2 SMNVEV, per germline (reference sequence). CDR3 size: 14 residues. The CDR3 DNA sequence: TGTGCCAGCCGAAATCCAGGGCCGAACACTGAAGCTTTCTTT. Protein sequence: CASRNPGPNTEAFF.

The V call is TRBV5-8, the J call TRBJ1-1; D remains unclear. Between the trimmed V and J ends, which lost 1 base and 9 bases, there was a span of 7 bases. This CDR3 region has 11 residues. Germline CDR1 reads SGHTS; CDR2 reads YDEGEE. The CDR3 is CASSLTGKAFF. Here the CDR3 DNA reads TGTGCCAGCAGCTTGACCGGGAAAGCTTTCTTT.

The chain recombines TRBV30 with TRBJ1-1; 9 nucleotides line up with TRBD1. V lost 0 bases, J lost 4 bases, and 0 bases stayed unmatched. CDR1 and CDR2 (germline): GTSNPN, SVGIG (reference sequence). The CDR3 has 13 amino acids. The CDR3, as DNA: TGTGCCTGGAGTGTACAGGGGGCCACTGAAGCTTTCTTT. This gives the protein CAWSVQGATEAFF.

The chain is built from TRBV4-2 and TRBJ1-2, with D hard to call. The germline V gene encodes CDR1 LGHNA and CDR2 YNFKEQ. This CDR3 spans 13 amino acids. V was pared by 4 bases and J by 7 bases, with 13 bases between. As DNA, the CDR3 is TGTGCCAGCAGCCCGGGAGGGTACGGTGGCTACACCTTC. Translation gives CASSPGGYGGYTF.

This sequence joins TRBV5-4 and TRBJ1-1; D unresolved. V shed 6 bases and J shed 3 bases, with 12 bases lying between them. CDR1 is SGHNT and CDR2 is YYREEE in the germline V gene (reference sequence). This CDR3 contains 13 residues. CDR3 residues: CASTQDTDTEAFF. DNA for the CDR3: TGTGCCAGCACCCAGGATACCGACACTGAAGCTTTCTTT.

The rearrangement links TRBV10-2 to TRBJ2-7; TRBD1 aligns across 9 bases. Germline V CDR1 and CDR2: WSHSY, SAAADI. The CDR3 length is 16 residues. V was pared by 0 bases and J by 4 bases, with 7 bases of the junction left unmatched. The CDR3 loop is CASSESGGQGSYEQYF. Written as DNA, the CDR3 is TGCGCCAGCAGTGAGTCGGGGGGACAGGGTTCTTACGAGCAGTACTTC.

The chain is built from TRBV30 and TRBJ1-1, with D unresolved. The V and J ends lost 4 bases and 7 bases respectively, with 10 bases between them. Germline V gene data show CDR1 as GTSNPN and CDR2 as SVGIG (reference sequence). The CDR3 is made up of 11 amino acids. DNA for the CDR3: TGTGCCTGGAATCTGGCAGGTGAAGCTTTCTTT. Protein: CAWNLAGEAFF. The full variable domain, with the rest looked up from reference TRBV30 and TRBJ1-1, is SQTIHQWPATLVQPVGSPLSLECTVEGTSNPNLYWYRQAAGRGLQLLFYSVGIGQISSEVPQNLSASRPQDRQFILSSKKLLLSDSGFYLCAWNLAGEAFFGQGTRLTVV.

The chain employs TRBV9 and TRBJ1-1; D is uncertain. Trimming shortened V by 3 bases and J by 4 bases, and 13 bases separated the two germline ends. The germline gives CDR1 SGDLS, CDR2 YYNGEE. The CDR3 is 14 amino acids. The CDR3 nucleotides read TGTGCCAGCAGCGCCCGAGGGCGCGGCACTGAAGCTTTCTTT. Residues: CASSARGRGTEAFF.

The CDR3 nucleotides are TGTGCCAGCAGCGTTACCGGGACAGGGGCCTCCAAACTGTTTTTT. Its translation: CASSVTGTGASKLFF. This sequence joins TRBV6-4 and TRBJ1-4; TRBD1 aligns across 10 bases. J gave up 11 bases and V 6 bases, and 12 bases lay outside the gene matches. This CDR3 has 15 residues. The V gene's germline CDR1 is MRHNA and CDR2 SNTAGT.

The chain joins TRBV7-8 to TRBJ1-3; weak D call: TRBD1 (6 bases). The CDR3 consists of 15 residues. The germline V and J ends were trimmed by 4 bases and 3 bases, with 13 bases remaining between them. Germline V gives CDR1 SGHVS, CDR2 FQNEAQ. CDR3 nucleotides: TGTGCCAGCAGCTCGGGAGGGGGGCTTGGAAACACCATATATTTT. Protein sequence: CASSSGGGLGNTIYF.

V gene TRBV25-1 combines with J gene TRBJ1-2, with a tentative D call TRBD1 (5 bases). The V gene's germline CDR1 is MGHDK and CDR2 SYGVNS. Trimming left V 9 bases short and J 4 bases short, with 21 bases between. The CDR3 has 15 residues. CDR3 DNA: TGTGCCAGACCCCCCCTACACACAGGATCCTATGGCTACACCTTC. This translates into CARPPLHTGSYGYTF.

The chain couples TRBV10-3 to TRBJ2-2; a possible D gene is TRBD2 (7 bases). V lost 10 bases and J 0 bases, leaving 15 bases between the germline ends. This CDR3 contains 15 residues. CDR1 is ENHRY and CDR2 is SYGVKD in the germline V gene. The CDR3 is CATRRGATNTGELFF. In DNA form, the CDR3 reads TGTGCCACTCGTCGGGGGGCAACGAACACCGGGGAGCTGTTTTTT.

The chain employs TRBV11-2 and TRBJ1-3, with D hard to call. The CDR3 has 17 residues. V lost 5 bases, J lost 0 bases, and 17 bases lay in between. Germline V gene data show CDR1 as SGHAT and CDR2 as FQNNGV. The CDR3, as DNA: TGTGCCAGCAGCCAAGTAACCGTTACGAGCTCTGGAAACACCATATATTTT. Translated, it gives CASSQVTVTSSGNTIYF.

The chain uses TRBV7-8 and TRBJ1-1, with D perhaps matching TRBD1 (5 bases). The CDR3 length is 13 residues. CDR1 SGHVS and CDR2 FQNEAQ come from the germline V gene. V was shortened by 2 bases and J by 10 bases, with 14 bases between the two germline ends. The CDR3: CASSLKDEGAAFF. The CDR3 DNA reads TGTGCCAGCAGCTTAAAGGATGAAGGGGCAGCTTTCTTT.

The rearrangement joins TRBV27 to TRBJ1-2; 8 nucleotides match TRBD1. Germline V lookup: CDR1 MNHEY, CDR2 SMNVEV (reference sequence). The CDR3 runs 14 residues. The junction had 7 bases not matched to a gene; V was cut back by 6 bases and J by 4 bases. The CDR3: CASSTRQGFYGYTF. In nucleotides, the CDR3 is TGTGCCAGCAGCACCCGACAGGGGTTCTATGGCTACACCTTC.